This T cell receptor beta chain originates from a study of blood T cell repertoires in COVID-19. As for the study in general: Sources were T cells, B-cell-depleted T cells, or PBMCs; the material itself was cDNA or gDNA.

The germline V gene has CDR1 SGDLS and CDR2 YYNGEE. Trimming cost V 4 bases and J 2 bases, with 15 bases left between them. The CDR3 runs to 15 residues. Participant ages covered roughly 18 to 89 years across about 22 US areas. Participants reported their clinical history, and cohort assignment relied on those reports. Data came from immunoSEQ multiplex PCR; TCRdb stores just in-frame clones and leaves some out. The sample has about 300,000 clones, 90% seen once. This TCR derives from a woman aged 18-29 years with acute COVID-19. The sequenced sample was PBMCs or T cells enriched from blood (not recorded which). The chain combines TRBV9 with TRBJ2-5; weak D call: TRBD2 (6 bases). CDR3 region: CASSPLGGRQETQYF. Written as DNA, the CDR3 is TGTGCCAGCAGCCCCCTGGGGGGAAGGCAAGAGACCCAGTACTTC.